The following is a TCR beta chain sequence with its context. The sample is drawn from a study of OX40 agonist ivuxolimab in advanced cancers. Background on the study: It was ivuxolimab, an agonistic anti-OX40 (CD134) antibody, that patients were treated with.

Autoimmune disease history or systemic immunosuppression meant exclusion. Sequencing used immunoSEQ multiplex PCR; TCRdb keeps in-frame clones, though not all of them. The sample lists roughly 56,000 clones; about 84% were seen once. V trimming: 5 bases; J trimming: 6 bases; junction bases outside the gene matches: 3. CDR1 and CDR2 (germline): MRHNA, SNTAGT. This CDR3 is built from 13 residues. Sequencing used CD4+ or CD8+ T cells sorted from blood, obtained in a trial of the OX40 agonist ivuxolimab. The receptor comes from an adult with an advanced solid tumor such as melanoma, head and neck, liver or kidney cancer. This chain links TRBV6-4 with TRBJ2-3, with TRBD1 matching over 9 bases. Written as DNA, the CDR3 is TGTGCCAGCAGTCCCGGGACAGGGGATACGCAGTATTTT. It encodes CASSPGTGDTQYF.